The rows below give T cell receptor beta chains drawn from one sample of a study of monozygotic twins with inflammatory bowel disease. TCRdb processed the 5' RACE reads again and assigns one entry to each CDR3 protein, with no DNA. This sample carries approximately 390,000 distinct CDR3 sequences, with roughly 2.5% going to the ten biggest clones. The sequenced sample consisted of blood. Receptors were obtained from a human donor with ulcerative colitis or Crohn's disease, or a healthy co-twin of an affected twin (not recorded which). CDR3s include the opening cysteine and the closing phenylalanine or tryptophan. Each record gives: V gene, J gene, CDR3 protein.

v_gene: TRBV30; j_gene: TRBJ2-7; CDR3aa: CAWAPDRAATYEQYF
v_gene: TRBV6-1; j_gene: TRBJ1-4; CDR3aa: CASSQNGQAFAAINEKLFF
v_gene: TRBV13; j_gene: TRBJ2-6; CDR3aa: CASSHAGGDSSGANVLTF
v_gene: TRBV27; j_gene: TRBJ1-4; CDR3aa: CASSLSPGHREKLFF
v_gene: TRBV20-1; j_gene: TRBJ1-2; CDR3aa: CSARDPGGKGYTF
v_gene: TRBV7-9; j_gene: TRBJ2-7; CDR3aa: CASSLRAYEQYF
v_gene: TRBV29-1; j_gene: TRBJ1-1; CDR3aa: CSAWTEPNTEAFF
v_gene: TRBV6-5; j_gene: TRBJ1-5; CDR3aa: CASSFPQTLISNQPQHF
v_gene: TRBV3-1; j_gene: TRBJ1-6; CDR3aa: CASNGGRTPLHF
v_gene: TRBV5-1; j_gene: TRBJ2-7; CDR3aa: CASSSQMQRGRSSYEQYF
v_gene: TRBV7-2; j_gene: TRBJ1-6; CDR3aa: CASSFKTGYNSPLHF
v_gene: TRBV3-1; j_gene: TRBJ2-2; CDR3aa: CASSLPGQLNTGELFF
v_gene: TRBV5-6; j_gene: TRBJ2-5; CDR3aa: CASASGGISETQYF
v_gene: TRBV13; j_gene: TRBJ2-1; CDR3aa: CASSLRGSGPHPNEQFF
v_gene: TRBV5-1; j_gene: TRBJ2-5; CDR3aa: CASSSGGSGGQETQYF
v_gene: TRBV12-3/TRBV12-4; j_gene: TRBJ2-1; CDR3aa: CASSPVFGLAGGPEQFF
v_gene: TRBV12-3/TRBV12-4; j_gene: TRBJ2-2; CDR3aa: CASNTASNTGELFF
v_gene: TRBV7-9; j_gene: TRBJ2-3; CDR3aa: CASSPQRGVGSGSTDTQYF
v_gene: TRBV14; j_gene: TRBJ2-3; CDR3aa: CASSQEAAGATDTQYF
v_gene: TRBV7-2; j_gene: TRBJ2-1; CDR3aa: CASSQLAGVRNEQFF
v_gene: TRBV12-3/TRBV12-4; j_gene: TRBJ1-1; CDR3aa: CASRYTGETEAFF
v_gene: TRBV19; j_gene: TRBJ1-5; CDR3aa: CASSMLQGYHQPQHF
v_gene: TRBV9; j_gene: TRBJ1-2; CDR3aa: CASSVGQGDGYTF
v_gene: TRBV27; j_gene: TRBJ1-5; CDR3aa: CASSPLSSGGYQPQHF
v_gene: TRBV20-1; j_gene: TRBJ2-1; CDR3aa: CSARGPGGTPYNEQFF
v_gene: TRBV29-1; j_gene: TRBJ2-6; CDR3aa: CSVDSRGVGSGANVLTF
v_gene: TRBV7-2; j_gene: TRBJ2-1; CDR3aa: CASSPGQGNNEQFF
v_gene: TRBV6-2/TRBV6-3; j_gene: TRBJ1-4; CDR3aa: CASSYSGHPPIGGTNEKLFF
v_gene: TRBV29-1; j_gene: TRBJ2-6; CDR3aa: CSVEDNRTPGANVLTF
v_gene: TRBV28; j_gene: TRBJ1-2; CDR3aa: CASSLYYTGDGYTF
v_gene: TRBV29-1; j_gene: TRBJ2-1; CDR3aa: CSVGTSNRGNEQFF
v_gene: TRBV6-6; j_gene: TRBJ1-1; CDR3aa: CASSPNRGAEAFF
v_gene: TRBV20-1; j_gene: TRBJ1-6; CDR3aa: CSARDEAEGLHF
v_gene: TRBV6-5; j_gene: TRBJ2-5; CDR3aa: CASSYQGHQETQYF
v_gene: TRBV2; j_gene: TRBJ2-7; CDR3aa: CASRGGERYEQYF
v_gene: TRBV6-2/TRBV6-3; j_gene: TRBJ2-5; CDR3aa: CASSYPGLAVETQYF
v_gene: TRBV24-1; j_gene: TRBJ1-6; CDR3aa: CATKSAGSSPLHF
v_gene: TRBV27; j_gene: TRBJ1-2; CDR3aa: CASSLYGEGYGYTF
v_gene: TRBV6-6; j_gene: TRBJ2-1; CDR3aa: CASSYSRDNEQFF
v_gene: TRBV12-3/TRBV12-4; j_gene: TRBJ2-7; CDR3aa: CASSLGLVGYEQYF
v_gene: TRBV6-1; j_gene: TRBJ1-5; CDR3aa: CASTVGSNQPQHF
v_gene: TRBV27; j_gene: TRBJ1-5; CDR3aa: CASSRGYSNQPQHF
v_gene: TRBV9; j_gene: TRBJ2-5; CDR3aa: CASSANPLSQETQYF
v_gene: TRBV6-5; j_gene: TRBJ1-1; CDR3aa: CASSYRGGPYTEAFF
v_gene: TRBV27; j_gene: TRBJ2-1; CDR3aa: CASSHREGSYNEQFF